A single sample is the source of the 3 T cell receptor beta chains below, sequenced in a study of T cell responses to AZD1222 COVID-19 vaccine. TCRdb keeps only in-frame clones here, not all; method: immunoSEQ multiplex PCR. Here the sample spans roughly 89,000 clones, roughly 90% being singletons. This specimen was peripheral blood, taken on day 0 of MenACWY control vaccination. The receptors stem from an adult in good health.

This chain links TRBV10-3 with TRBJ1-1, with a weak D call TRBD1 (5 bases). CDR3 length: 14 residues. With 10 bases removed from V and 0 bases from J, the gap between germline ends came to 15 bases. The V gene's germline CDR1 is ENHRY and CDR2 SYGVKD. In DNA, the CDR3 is TGTGCCAACTCTGGGGGGACCCTGAACACTGAAGCTTTCTTT. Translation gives CANSGGTLNTEAFF.

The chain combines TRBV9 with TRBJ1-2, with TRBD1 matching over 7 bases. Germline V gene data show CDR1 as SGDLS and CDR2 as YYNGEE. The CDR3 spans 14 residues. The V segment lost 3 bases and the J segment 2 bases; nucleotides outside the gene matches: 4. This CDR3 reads CASSASRGNYGYTF. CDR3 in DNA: TGTGCCAGCAGCGCTTCCAGGGGGAACTATGGCTACACCTTC. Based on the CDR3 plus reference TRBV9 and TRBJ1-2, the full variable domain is DSGVTQTPKHLITATGQRVTLRCSPRSGDLSVYWYQQSLDQGLQFLIQYYNGEERAKGNILERFSAQQFPDLHSELNLSSLELGDSALYFCASSASRGNYGYTFGSGTRLTVV.

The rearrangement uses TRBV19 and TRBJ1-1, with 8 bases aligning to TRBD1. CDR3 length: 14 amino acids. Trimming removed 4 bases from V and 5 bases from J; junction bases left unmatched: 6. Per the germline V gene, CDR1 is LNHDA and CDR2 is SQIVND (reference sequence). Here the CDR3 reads CASSTRTGLTEAFF. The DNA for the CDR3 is TGTGCCAGTAGTACTAGGACAGGGCTTACTGAAGCTTTCTTT.